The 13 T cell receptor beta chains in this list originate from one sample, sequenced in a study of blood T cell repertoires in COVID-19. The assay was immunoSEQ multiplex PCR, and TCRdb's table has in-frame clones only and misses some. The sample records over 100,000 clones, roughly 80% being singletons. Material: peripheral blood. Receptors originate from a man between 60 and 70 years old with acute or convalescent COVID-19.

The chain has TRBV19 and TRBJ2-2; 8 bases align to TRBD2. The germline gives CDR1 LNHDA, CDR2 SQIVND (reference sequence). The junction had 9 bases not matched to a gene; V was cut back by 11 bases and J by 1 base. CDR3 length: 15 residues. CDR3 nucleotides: TGTGCCGTACGGGAGGGGACCAAGAACACCGGGGAGCTGTTTTTT. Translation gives CAVREGTKNTGELFF.

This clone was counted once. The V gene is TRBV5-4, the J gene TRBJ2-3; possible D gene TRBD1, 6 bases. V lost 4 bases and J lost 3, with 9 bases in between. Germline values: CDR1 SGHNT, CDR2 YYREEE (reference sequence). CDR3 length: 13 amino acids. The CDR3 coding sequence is TGTGCCAGCAGCCAGGACAGTACAGATACGCAGTATTTT. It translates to CASSQDSTDTQYF.

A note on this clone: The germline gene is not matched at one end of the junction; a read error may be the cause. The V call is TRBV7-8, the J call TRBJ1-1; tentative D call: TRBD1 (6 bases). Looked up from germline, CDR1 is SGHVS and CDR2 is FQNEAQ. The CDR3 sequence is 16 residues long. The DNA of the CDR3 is TGTGCCAGCAGCAACAGGGCTGTCGTCCGGAACGCTGAAGCTTTCTTT. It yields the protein CASSNRAVVRNAEAFF.

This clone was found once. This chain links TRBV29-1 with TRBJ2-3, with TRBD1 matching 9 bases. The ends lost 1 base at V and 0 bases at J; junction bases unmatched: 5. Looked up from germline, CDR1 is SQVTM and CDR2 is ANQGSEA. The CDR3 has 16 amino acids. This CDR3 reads CSVEVGGTGSTDTQYF. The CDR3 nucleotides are TGCAGCGTTGAAGTCGGTGGGACAGGGAGCACAGATACGCAGTATTTT.

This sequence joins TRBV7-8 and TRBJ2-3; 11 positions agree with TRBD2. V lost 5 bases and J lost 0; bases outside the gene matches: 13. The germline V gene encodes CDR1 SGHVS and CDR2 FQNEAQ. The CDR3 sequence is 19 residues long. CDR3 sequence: CASSLTPGLAVLSTDTQYF. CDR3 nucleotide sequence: TGTGCCAGCAGCCTTACTCCGGGACTAGCGGTCCTCAGCACAGATACGCAGTATTTT.

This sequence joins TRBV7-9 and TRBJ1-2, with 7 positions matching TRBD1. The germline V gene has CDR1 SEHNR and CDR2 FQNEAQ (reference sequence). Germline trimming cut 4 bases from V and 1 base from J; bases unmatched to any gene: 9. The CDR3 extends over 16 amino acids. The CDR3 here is CASSSTGSEGNYGYTF. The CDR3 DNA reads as TGTGCCAGCAGCTCGACAGGGTCTGAGGGTAACTATGGCTACACCTTC.

The CDR3 protein is CASRQAGGWETQYF. The CDR3 DNA reads as TGTGCCAGCAGACAAGCGGGAGGTTGGGAGACCCAGTACTTC. The chain links TRBV6-5 to TRBJ2-5; 9 nucleotides line up with TRBD2. Germline lookup yields CDR1 MNHEY and CDR2 SVGAGI. With V trimmed by 6 bases and J by 5 bases, 7 bases remained unmatched. The CDR3 contains 14 residues.

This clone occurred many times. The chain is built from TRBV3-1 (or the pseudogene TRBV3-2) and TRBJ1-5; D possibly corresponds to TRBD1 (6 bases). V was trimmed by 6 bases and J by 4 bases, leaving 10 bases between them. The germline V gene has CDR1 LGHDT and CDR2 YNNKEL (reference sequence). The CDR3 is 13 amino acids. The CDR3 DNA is TGTGCCAGCAGGCGAGACAGGAATCAGCCCCAGCATTTT. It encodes CASRRDRNQPQHF.

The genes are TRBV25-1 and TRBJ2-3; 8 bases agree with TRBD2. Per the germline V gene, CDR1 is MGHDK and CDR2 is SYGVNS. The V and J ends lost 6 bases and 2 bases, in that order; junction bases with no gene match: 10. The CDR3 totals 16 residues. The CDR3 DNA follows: TGTGCCAGCAGAGAAACCACCGGGAGGGACACAGATACGCAGTATTTT. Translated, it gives CASRETTGRDTDTQYF.

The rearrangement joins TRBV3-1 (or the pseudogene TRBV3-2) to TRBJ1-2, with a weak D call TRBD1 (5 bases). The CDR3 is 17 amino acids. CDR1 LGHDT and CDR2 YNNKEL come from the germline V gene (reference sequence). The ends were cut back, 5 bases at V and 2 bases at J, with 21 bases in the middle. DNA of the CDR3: TGTGCCAGCAGCGAAAGCACCCCCGGGCGGACAAACTATGGCTACACCTTC. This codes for CASSESTPGRTNYGYTF.

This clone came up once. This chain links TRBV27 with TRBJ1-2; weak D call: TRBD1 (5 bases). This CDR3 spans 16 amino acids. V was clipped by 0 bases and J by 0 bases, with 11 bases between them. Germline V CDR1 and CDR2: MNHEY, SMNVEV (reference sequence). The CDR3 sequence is CASSLSRQPPNYGYTF. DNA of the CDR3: TGTGCCAGCAGTTTATCTCGACAGCCCCCTAACTATGGCTACACCTTC.

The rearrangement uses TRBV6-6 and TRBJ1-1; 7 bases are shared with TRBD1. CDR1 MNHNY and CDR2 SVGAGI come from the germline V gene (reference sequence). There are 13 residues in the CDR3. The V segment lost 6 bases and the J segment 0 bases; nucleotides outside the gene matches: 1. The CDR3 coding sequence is TGTGCCAGCAGGGGACAGCTGAACACTGAAGCTTTCTTT. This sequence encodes CASRGQLNTEAFF.

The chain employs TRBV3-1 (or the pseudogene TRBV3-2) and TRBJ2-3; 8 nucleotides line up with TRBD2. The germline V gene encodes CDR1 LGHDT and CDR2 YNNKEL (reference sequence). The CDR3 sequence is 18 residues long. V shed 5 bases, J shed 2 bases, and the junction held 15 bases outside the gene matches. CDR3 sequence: CASSAISTSGTLTDTQYF. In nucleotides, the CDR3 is TGTGCCAGCAGCGCAATCTCCACTAGCGGAACCCTCACAGATACGCAGTATTTT.